These 32 T cell receptor beta chains were sequenced from one sample in a study of shared clonotypes between healthy human individuals. Here immunoSEQ multiplex PCR was the method, and the copy in TCRdb shows in-frame clones only, minus some. The top ten clones hold about 1.5% of a sample with about 1 million clones, about 76% of them seen once. Sequencing used memory CD4+ T cells sorted from blood. Noted subset: CD45RA-negative fraction. All receptors derive from a man between 18 and 35 years old in good health.

The chain recombines TRBV7-8 with TRBJ2-3, with D tentatively TRBD1 (6 bases). Trimming left V 5 bases short and J 1 base short, with 13 bases between. CDR3 size: 15 residues. Germline V gene lookup returns CDR1 SGHVS and CDR2 FQNEAQ. DNA for the CDR3: TGTGCCAGCAGCCCAGTGGGGGCAGGCACAGATACGCAGTATTTT. This gives the protein CASSPVGAGTDTQYF. Together with reference TRBV7-8 and TRBJ2-3, the CDR3 gives the full variable domain: GAGVSQSPRYKVAKRGQDVALRCDPISGHVSLFWYQQALGQGPEFLTYFQNEAQLDKSGLPSDRFFAERPEGSVSTLKIQRTQQEDSAVYLCASSPVGAGTDTQYFGPGTRLTVL.

V is TRBV27 and J is TRBJ2-2; possibly TRBD2 for D (6 bases). V was pared by 6 bases and J by 4 bases, with 18 bases between. Germline values: CDR1 MNHEY, CDR2 SMNVEV (reference sequence). This CDR3 is 16 amino acids long. CDR3 residues: CASRSTLASFTGELFF. The CDR3 coding sequence is TGTGCCAGCAGATCTACGCTAGCGAGTTTCACCGGGGAGCTGTTTTTT.

The CDR3 nucleotides read TGTGCCAGCAGCCTCGGGGGGGTCGATAATGAAAAACTGTTTTTT. This translates into CASSLGGVDNEKLFF. The V gene is TRBV7-9, the J gene TRBJ1-4; TRBD1 is a possible D gene (5 bases). CDR1 SEHNR and CDR2 FQNEAQ come from the germline V gene (reference sequence). The CDR3 is 15 residues long. V was pared by 5 bases and J by 4 bases, with 14 bases between.

The chain links TRBV10-3 to TRBJ1-6, with a possible D match to TRBD1 (6 bases). Germline V gene sequence: CDR1 ENHRY, CDR2 SYGVKD. Trimming removed 2 bases at V and 7 bases at J, with 9 bases between. The CDR3 spans 14 residues. The CDR3 here is CAISETGRNSPLHF. CDR3 in DNA: TGTGCCATCAGTGAGACAGGGCGGAATTCACCCCTCCACTTT.

The V call is TRBV5-6, the J call TRBJ1-3; tentative D call: TRBD1 (5 bases). Germline V gene sequence: CDR1 SGHDT, CDR2 YYEEEE. The CDR3 is made up of 14 amino acids. The germline V and J ends were trimmed by 4 bases and 6 bases, with 14 bases remaining between them. The CDR3 protein is CASSRPQGSNTIYF. DNA of the CDR3: TGTGCCAGCAGCCGGCCGCAGGGTTCAAACACCATATATTTT. Filled out from reference TRBV5-6 and TRBJ1-3, the complete variable domain reads DAGVTQSPTHLIKTRGQQVTLRCSPKSGHDTVSWYQQALGQGPQFIFQYYEEEERQRGNFPDRFSGHQFPNYSSELNVNALLLGDSALYLCASSRPQGSNTIYFGEGSWLTVV.

V usage is TRBV28 and J usage is TRBJ2-1; 8 bases are shared with TRBD1. CDR3 size: 17 residues. V shed 5 bases, J shed 0 bases, and the junction held 9 bases outside the gene matches. Germline V CDR1 and CDR2: MDHEN, SYDVKM. CDR3 amino acids: CASSPRQGMGSYNEQFF. CDR3 nucleotide sequence: TGTGCCAGCAGTCCAAGACAGGGGATGGGCTCCTACAATGAGCAGTTCTTC.

This chain connects TRBV9 to TRBJ2-3, with a possible D match to TRBD2 (5 bases). V lost 2 bases and J 6 bases, leaving 10 bases between the germline ends. CDR1 and CDR2 from the germline V gene are SGDLS and YYNGEE. The CDR3 has 13 amino acids. CDR3: CASSVSVADTQYF. CDR3 DNA sequence: TGTGCCAGCAGCGTTAGCGTAGCTGATACGCAGTATTTT.

This sequence joins TRBV18 and TRBJ2-7, with 10 bases fitting TRBD2. The CDR3 runs 13 residues. Germline V gene sequence: CDR1 KGHSH, CDR2 LQKENI. V was clipped by 4 bases and J by 5 bases; unmatched bases: 2. Written as DNA, the CDR3 is TGTGCCAGCTCACGTCTAGCGGGAGACGAGCAGTACTTC. Translated: CASSRLAGDEQYF.

This clone was found once. This chain joins TRBV5-1 and TRBJ1-4; D is perhaps TRBD1 (5 bases). CDR3 length equals 16 residues. Germline V gene sequence: CDR1 SGHRS, CDR2 YFSETQ. V lost 0 bases and J lost 7, with 16 bases in between. The CDR3 sequence is CASSLGVQGLVEKLFF. Here the CDR3 DNA reads TGCGCCAGCAGCTTGGGCGTTCAGGGATTGGTTGAAAAACTGTTTTTT.

The chain combines TRBV5-8 with TRBJ2-7; weak D call: TRBD1 (7 bases). CDR1 is SGHTS and CDR2 is YDEGEE in the germline V gene. This CDR3 comprises 14 residues. V was pared by 4 bases and J by 2 bases, with 13 bases between. The CDR3: CASSGGTVTYEQYF. Here the CDR3 DNA reads TGTGCCAGCAGCGGGGGGACAGTGACCTACGAGCAGTACTTC.

The J gene is TRBJ2-7, the V gene TRBV27; 8 bases fit TRBD2. CDR1 and CDR2 (germline): MNHEY, SMNVEV (reference sequence). The ends lost 0 bases at V and 0 bases at J; junction bases unmatched: 7. This CDR3 comprises 17 residues. The CDR3 nucleotides read TGTGCCAGCAGTTTATCTTACCCGGGAGGGGGCTCCTACGAGCAGTACTTC. Translated: CASSLSYPGGGSYEQYF.

The chain carries TRBV10-3 and TRBJ2-5, with D perhaps matching TRBD1 (5 bases). This CDR3 comprises 15 residues. Germline loops: CDR1 ENHRY, CDR2 SYGVKD. V was shortened by 2 bases and J by 2 bases, with 12 bases between the two germline ends. In DNA, the CDR3 is TGTGCCATCAGTGAGGGTCAGGGTGGACAAGAGACCCAGTACTTC. This codes for CAISEGQGGQETQYF.

The chain employs TRBV11-3 and TRBJ2-1; 10 nucleotides line up with TRBD2. Germline trimming cut 5 bases from V and 9 bases from J; bases unmatched to any gene: 10. CDR3 length: 15 amino acids. CDR1 SGHNT and CDR2 YENEEA come from the germline V gene. This CDR3 is CASSVGTSELAEQFF. The CDR3 nucleotides read TGTGCCAGCAGCGTAGGGACTAGCGAGCTTGCTGAGCAGTTCTTC.

The chain is built from TRBV2 and TRBJ2-2, with 12 bases fitting TRBD1. Per the germline V gene, CDR1 is SNHLY and CDR2 is FYNNEI. The CDR3 runs to 16 residues. Trimming at V came to 8 bases and at J to 6 bases, leaving 10 bases not matched to a gene. CDR3 nucleotide sequence: TGTGCCAGCGGCGTACCGGGACAGGGGGCGCCCGGGGAGCTGTTTTTT. Its translation: CASGVPGQGAPGELFF. Variable domain in full (rest from reference TRBV2 and TRBJ2-2): EPEVTQTPSHQVTQMGQEVILRCVPISNHLYFYWYRQILGQKVEFLVSFYNNEISEKSEIFDDQFSVERPDGSNFTLKIRSTKLEDSAMYFCASGVPGQGAPGELFFGEGSRLTVL.

The gene calls are TRBV6-5 and TRBJ1-2; the match to TRBD1 covers 9 bases. The trim removed 6 bases at V and 7 bases at J, leaving 3 bases unmatched. Germline loops: CDR1 MNHEY, CDR2 SVGAGI. The CDR3 has 12 amino acids. The DNA of the CDR3 is TGTGCCAGCAGACAGGGGGCGGGTGGCTACACCTTC. It translates to CASRQGAGGYTF.

This chain links TRBV7-8 with TRBJ1-2; perhaps TRBD1 as D (5 bases). CDR3 length: 15 amino acids. Trimming shortened V by 5 bases and J by 2 bases, and 15 bases separated the two germline ends. In germline, CDR1 is SGHVS, CDR2 FQNEAQ. The CDR3 spells CASSPRGGLNYGYTF. The CDR3 nucleotides are TGTGCCAGCAGCCCCCGGGGCGGACTCAACTATGGCTACACCTTC.

V gene TRBV4-1 combines with J gene TRBJ2-1; 10 bases match TRBD2. Germline V gene sequence: CDR1 MGHRA, CDR2 YSYEKL. J lost 8 bases, V lost 1 base, and 20 bases had no gene match. The CDR3 sequence is 20 residues long. CDR3: CASSQGLGSGSSGSRDEQFF. The CDR3 DNA is TGCGCCAGCAGCCAAGGATTGGGTTCGGGGTCTAGCGGGAGTAGAGATGAGCAGTTCTTC.

This clone has a count of ten or more. Other nucleotide sequences in the sample specify the same CDR3. This chain connects TRBV10-3 to TRBJ2-1; D possibly matches TRBD1 or TRBD2 (5 bases each). Trimming pared 4 bases from V and 5 bases from J, leaving 9 bases between. CDR3 length: 13 residues. Germline-derived CDR1 and CDR2 are ENHRY and SYGVKD. The CDR3 DNA reads TGTGCCATCAGTGCGGGGCTAGACAATGAGCAGTTCTTC. Amino acids: CAISAGLDNEQFF.

The rearrangement joins TRBV6-5 to TRBJ1-6; D uncertain. The CDR3 runs 11 residues. Trimming pared 7 bases from V and 6 bases from J, leaving 4 bases between. CDR1 is MNHEY, CDR2 SVGAGI, per germline. CDR3 sequence reads: CASTLNSPLHF. The CDR3 DNA follows: TGTGCCAGCACCCTTAATTCACCCCTCCACTTT.

This chain connects TRBV5-4 to TRBJ1-1; the D gene is possibly TRBD1 (6 bases). The CDR3 is 16 amino acids. Germline assignment: CDR1 SGHNT and CDR2 YYREEE (reference sequence). Between the trimmed V and J ends, which lost 6 bases and 4 bases, there was a span of 22 bases. The CDR3 region is CASTLGGARSSTEAFF. For the CDR3, the DNA is TGTGCCAGCACCCTTGGGGGGGCGAGGTCTAGCACTGAAGCTTTCTTT.

The genes are TRBV18 and TRBJ2-3; 15 bases line up with TRBD2. The CDR3 is 18 residues long. CDR1 and CDR2 from the germline V gene are KGHSH and LQKENI. Germline trimming cut 0 bases from V and 0 bases from J; bases unmatched to any gene: 1. In DNA form, the CDR3 reads TGTGCCAGCTCACCACCGGGACTAGCGGGAGGTAGCACAGATACGCAGTATTTT. This gives the protein CASSPPGLAGGSTDTQYF.

This clone was counted a single time. The chain carries TRBV5-6 and TRBJ2-5; D might be TRBD1 or TRBD2, each matching 5 bases. Germline loops: CDR1 SGHDT, CDR2 YYEEEE. CDR3 size: 14 residues. V was clipped by 6 bases and J by 2 bases, with 14 bases between them. In DNA, the CDR3 is TGTGCCAGCAACCCGCTGGGGGATCAAGAGACCCAGTACTTC. Amino acids: CASNPLGDQETQYF.

Only a few counts were recorded for this clone. The J gene is TRBJ1-2, the V gene TRBV28, with D hard to call. V lost 5 bases and J lost 1, with 17 bases in between. CDR1 MDHEN and CDR2 SYDVKM come from the germline V gene. This CDR3 has 16 residues. In DNA, the CDR3 is TGTGCCAGCAGTCCCCACCGATCGCGGGGTAACTATGGCTACACCTTC. Translated: CASSPHRSRGNYGYTF.

The rearrangement links TRBV5-4 to TRBJ2-7; 7 bases line up with TRBD2. Germline V gives CDR1 SGHNT, CDR2 YYREEE (reference sequence). CDR3 length: 14 residues. The V gene end was trimmed by 4 bases and the J gene end by 1 base; junction bases not matched to a gene: 5. CDR3 protein: CASSRGLRSYEQYF. CDR3 nucleotides: TGTGCCAGCAGCCGGGGACTAAGGTCCTACGAGCAGTACTTC.

The J gene is TRBJ2-7, the V gene TRBV5-4; TRBD1 matches 11 bases. There are 16 residues in the CDR3. V gave up 1 base and J gave up 2 bases; unmatched junction bases: 5. Germline lookup yields CDR1 SGHNT and CDR2 YYREEE (reference sequence). The CDR3 is CASSLTPGQGAYEQYF. The CDR3 DNA sequence: TGTGCCAGCAGCTTGACTCCGGGACAGGGGGCCTACGAGCAGTACTTC.

This chain links TRBV7-6 with TRBJ2-1; 9 positions match TRBD2. The CDR3 is 15 amino acids. V shed 1 base and J 7 bases; nucleotides not matched to a gene: 5. Per the germline V gene, CDR1 is SGHVS and CDR2 is FNYEAQ. In DNA form, the CDR3 reads TGTGCCAGCAGCTTAGGGCTAGCGGGAAGGAATGAGCAGTTCTTC. Translated: CASSLGLAGRNEQFF.

The V gene is TRBV7-9, the J gene TRBJ2-7; D unclear. This CDR3 is 13 amino acids long. V lost 4 bases and J lost 5, with 12 bases in between. From germline, CDR1 is SEHNR and CDR2 FQNEAQ (reference sequence). CDR3 in DNA: TGTGCCAGCAGCTCATTGATCGTGGACGAGCAGTACTTC. Its translation is CASSSLIVDEQYF. Full variable domain (rest looked up from reference TRBV7-9 and TRBJ2-7): DTGVSQNPRHKITKRGQNVTFRCDPISEHNRLYWYRQTLGQGPEFLTYFQNEAQLEKSRLLSDRFSAERPKGSFSTLEIQRTEQGDSAMYLCASSSLIVDEQYFGPGTRLTVT.

The chain uses TRBV4-1 and TRBJ2-7; 8 positions match TRBD1. J lost 0 bases, V lost 3 bases, and 4 bases had no gene match. Germline V gene data show CDR1 as MGHRA and CDR2 as YSYEKL. The CDR3 is made up of 15 amino acids. The CDR3 sequence: CASSHSDRDSYEQYF. The CDR3 DNA follows: TGCGCCAGCAGCCATTCGGACAGGGACTCCTACGAGCAGTACTTC.

The V call is TRBV10-3, the J call TRBJ2-1, with 7 bases matching TRBD2. This CDR3 is built from 15 residues. Germline V gene sequence: CDR1 ENHRY, CDR2 SYGVKD. Trimming at V came to 2 bases and at J to 9 bases, leaving 10 bases not matched to a gene. In nucleotides, the CDR3 is TGTGCCATCAGTGAGGTCGGCGGGAGCGGTAGTGAGCAGTTCTTC. The encoded protein is CAISEVGGSGSEQFF.

This clone has only one observation. The chain combines TRBV5-5 with TRBJ1-6; 7 bases fit TRBD1. Germline CDR1 is SGHKS and CDR2 is YYEKEE (reference sequence). The CDR3 runs to 14 residues. V dropped 1 base and J dropped 10; count of bases not matched to a gene: 5. CDR3 nucleotides: TGTGCCAGCAGCTTGAACAGGGGCGGATCACCCCTCCACTTT. This codes for CASSLNRGGSPLHF.

The V and J genes are TRBV7-8 and TRBJ1-5; no clear D. Trimming removed 2 bases at V and 5 bases at J, with 16 bases between. The V gene's germline CDR1 is SGHVS and CDR2 FQNEAQ. CDR3 length: 16 residues. DNA of the CDR3: TGTGCCAGCAGCTTAAACGACGTCGGACCCGATCAGCCCCAGCATTTT. This gives the protein CASSLNDVGPDQPQHF. Full variable domain (remainder filled in from reference TRBV7-8 and TRBJ1-5): GAGVSQSPRYKVAKRGQDVALRCDPISGHVSLFWYQQALGQGPEFLTYFQNEAQLDKSGLPSDRFFAERPEGSVSTLKIQRTQQEDSAVYLCASSLNDVGPDQPQHFGDGTRLSIL.

This sequence joins TRBV4-2 and TRBJ2-4, with 13 bases matching TRBD2. Germline trimming cut 4 bases from V and 2 bases from J; bases unmatched to any gene: 14. This CDR3 spans 20 amino acids. Germline CDR1 and CDR2: LGHNA and YNFKEQ. The CDR3 spells CASSLKTSGGGMVTKNIQYF. DNA for the CDR3: TGTGCCAGCAGCCTAAAAACTAGCGGGGGGGGCATGGTGACCAAAAACATTCAGTACTTC.